These 18 T cell receptor beta chains came from one sample sequenced in a study of cytomegalovirus exposure and HLA in healthy donors. In the PCR, 60 Vbeta and 13 Jbeta primers were used. Libraries were prepared by immunoSEQ multiplex PCR; TCRdb keeps only in-frame clonotypes and omits some of them. The table lists around 100,000 clones, around 84% of them singletons. Input material: PBMCs. The receptors stem from a young man in good health and CMV-seropositive.

The rearrangement links TRBV5-1 to TRBJ1-3; D unclear. This CDR3 has 15 amino acids. The ends were cut back, 3 bases at V and 0 bases at J, with 10 bases in the middle. CDR1 SGHRS and CDR2 YFSETQ come from the germline V gene. The CDR3 nucleotides are TGCGCCAGCAGCTCCTCTCCGGGCTCTGGAAACACCATATATTTT. Its translation: CASSSSPGSGNTIYF. The full variable domain, in which reference TRBV5-1 and TRBJ1-3 provide the parts outside the CDR3, is KAGVTQTPRYLIKTRGQQVTLSCSPISGHRSVSWYQQTPGQGLQFLFEYFSETQRNKGNFPGRFSGRQFSNSRSEMNVSTLELGDSALYLCASSSSPGSGNTIYFGEGSWLTVV.

This rearrangement joins TRBV10-2 to TRBJ2-2; D unclear. V lost 7 bases, J lost 1 base, and 10 bases lay in between. Per the germline V gene, CDR1 is WSHSY and CDR2 is SAAADI. CDR3 length equals 14 residues. The CDR3 here is CASTPRQNTGELFF. CDR3 sequence (DNA): TGCGCCAGCACTCCGAGGCAGAACACCGGGGAGCTGTTTTTT.

J is TRBJ1-2 and V is TRBV13; a weak D match, TRBD1 (5 bases). V shed 4 bases and J shed 3 bases, with 12 bases lying between them. Germline V gene sequence: CDR1 PRHDT, CDR2 FYEKMQ (reference sequence). This CDR3 has 14 residues. This chain's CDR3 is CASSSWTRDYGYTF. In DNA form, the CDR3 reads TGTGCCAGCAGCTCATGGACAAGAGACTATGGCTACACCTTC.

J is TRBJ1-2 and V is TRBV19; D uncertain. In germline, CDR1 is LNHDA, CDR2 SQIVND (reference sequence). This CDR3 contains 17 residues. The V end lost 5 bases, the J end lost 6 bases, and 25 bases lay between the germline ends. CDR3 protein: CASSHRAGVEGSHGYTF. CDR3 sequence (DNA): TGTGCCAGTAGTCATAGGGCGGGTGTAGAGGGTAGCCATGGCTACACCTTC.

V gene TRBV30 combines with J gene TRBJ1-5; D unresolved. Trimming took 0 bases from V and 9 from J, leaving 12 bases between them. Germline-derived CDR1 and CDR2 are GTSNPN and SVGIG (reference sequence). This CDR3 region has 13 residues. The CDR3 reads CAWSVVPRGPQHF. DNA for the CDR3: TGTGCCTGGAGTGTTGTTCCCCGCGGGCCCCAGCATTTT.

The chain has TRBV19 and TRBJ1-2; D is possibly TRBD1 (5 bases). The CDR3 spans 14 residues. Trimming took off 1 base at V and 2 bases at J, with 8 bases between the two ends. CDR1 and CDR2 from the germline V gene are LNHDA and SQIVND (reference sequence). The CDR3 DNA follows: TGTGCCAGTAGTATAGGGGGGGGGAACTATGGCTACACCTTC. It yields the protein CASSIGGGNYGYTF. The whole variable domain, filled in from reference TRBV19 and TRBJ1-2, reads DGGITQSPKYLFRKEGQNVTLSCEQNLNHDAMYWYRQDPGQGLRLIYYSQIVNDFQKGDIAEGYSVSREKKESFPLTVTSAQKNPTAFYLCASSIGGGNYGYTFGSGTRLTVV.

The V call is TRBV2, the J call TRBJ2-1, with 9 bases lining up with TRBD2. CDR1 is SNHLY and CDR2 is FYNNEI in the germline V gene. With 8 bases clipped from V and 8 bases from J, the junction kept 13 bases outside the gene matches. The length of the CDR3 is 15 residues. The CDR3 DNA reads TGTGCCAGCCTCCCCTATAGCGGGAGTAAAGATGAGCAGTTCTTC. Translating gives CASLPYSGSKDEQFF.

This clone was found once. The conserved phenylalanine or tryptophan normally closing the CDR3 is absent here, so this likely arose from a read error. The chain recombines TRBV6-1 with TRBJ2-7; TRBD2 aligns across 11 bases. CDR3 length: 16 amino acids. Germline trimming cut 3 bases from V and 3 bases from J; bases unmatched to any gene: 7. The V gene's germline CDR1 is MNHNS and CDR2 SASEGT. The CDR3 DNA reads as TGTGCCAGCAGTGAGCTAGCGGGGGGCTACCGCTACGAGCAGTACATC. It is translated as CASSELAGGYRYEQYI.

The gene calls are TRBV6-4 and TRBJ2-1; TRBD2 agrees at 9 bases. Germline V lookup: CDR1 MRHNA, CDR2 SNTAGT. The CDR3 has 14 residues. The V segment lost 2 bases and the J segment 7 bases; nucleotides outside the gene matches: 3. Written as DNA, the CDR3 is TGTGCCAGCAGTGACGAGCGGGGGGTGAATGAGCAGTTCTTC. This sequence encodes CASSDERGVNEQFF.

The genes are TRBV5-1 and TRBJ2-1; TRBD2 is a possible D gene (5 bases). Trimming cost V 2 bases and J 2 bases, with 11 bases left between them. Germline loops: CDR1 SGHRS, CDR2 YFSETQ. This CDR3 has 15 amino acids. This CDR3 is CASSFEGRTYNEQFF. In nucleotides, the CDR3 is TGCGCCAGCAGCTTCGAGGGAAGGACCTACAATGAGCAGTTCTTC.

V usage is TRBV5-5 and J usage is TRBJ1-1, with D possibly being TRBD1 (5 bases). Germline CDR1 is SGHKS and CDR2 is YYEKEE (reference sequence). The length of the CDR3 is 17 residues. The V end was cut by 1 base, the J end by 1 base, with 17 bases between. The CDR3 is CASSLTYPGHTNTEAFF. The CDR3, as DNA: TGTGCCAGCAGCTTGACTTATCCAGGACACACGAACACTGAAGCTTTCTTT.

This clone has just a few counts. This rearrangement joins TRBV5-4 to TRBJ1-2; D gene unclear. Trimming cost V 5 bases and J 5 bases, with 13 bases left between them. This CDR3 contains 13 residues. Germline loops: CDR1 SGHNT, CDR2 YYREEE (reference sequence). This CDR3 reads CASRRGGKYGYTF. The DNA for the CDR3 is TGTGCCAGCAGAAGAGGTGGAAAGTATGGCTACACCTTC.

This sequence joins TRBV7-2 and TRBJ1-2, with a tentative D call TRBD1 (6 bases). CDR3 size: 15 residues. The germline V gene has CDR1 SGHTA and CDR2 FQGNSA. Deletions cut 2 bases from V and 3 bases from J, with 13 bases between. DNA of the CDR3: TGTGCCAGCAGCTTAAGGGGGGGCGCAGACTATGGCTACACCTTC. Encoded protein: CASSLRGGADYGYTF.

The rearrangement joins TRBV21-1 to TRBJ2-3; no DNA check was done on the table's D call, TRBD2. TRBV21-1 corresponds to a pseudogene. The CDR3 runs 16 residues. The CDR3 nucleotides are TGTGCCAGCAACTCCCCGGGCGGACTAGCGCGAGATACGCAGTATTTT. Its protein product is CASNSPGGLARDTQYF.

This chain links TRBV5-8 with TRBJ2-7; 8 bases agree with TRBD2. The CDR3 has 14 amino acids. Per germline, CDR1 SGHTS and CDR2 YDEGEE. Germline trimming cut 4 bases from V and 4 bases from J; bases unmatched to any gene: 7. The CDR3 loop reads CASSREGGNYEQYF. CDR3 in DNA: TGTGCCAGCAGCCGGGAGGGGGGGAATTACGAGCAGTACTTC.

The chain recombines TRBV5-4 with TRBJ2-1, with D maybe TRBD1 (5 bases). The CDR3 runs to 12 residues. Trimming took 0 bases from V and 10 from J, leaving 8 bases between them. CDR1 is SGHNT, CDR2 YYREEE, per germline (reference sequence). CDR3 DNA sequence: TGTGCCAGCAGCTTGGGGGGCTGCGAGCAGTTCTTC. This codes for CASSLGGCEQFF.

This chain links TRBV21-1 with TRBJ2-2; the table names TRBD2, a call not compared with the DNA. TRBV21-1 is described as a pseudogene. CDR3 length equals 14 residues. The CDR3 bases are TGTGCCACCTCCGGACTGCTGAACACCGGGGAGCTGTTTTTT. This codes for CATSGLLNTGELFF.

The chain carries TRBV9 and TRBJ2-2; perhaps TRBD2 as D (5 bases). Germline CDR1 is SGDLS and CDR2 is YYNGEE. The CDR3 contains 17 residues. Trimming removed 0 bases from V and 0 bases from J, with 12 bases in between. The CDR3 loop reads CASSVGTPGSNTGELFF. CDR3 in DNA: TGTGCCAGCAGCGTAGGGACCCCGGGGTCGAACACCGGGGAGCTGTTTTTT.